This entry lists 23 T cell receptor beta chains sequenced from one sample in a study of blood T cell repertoires in COVID-19 (dated by TCRdb to the early 2020s). The library came from the immunoSEQ multiplex PCR assay. TCRdb provides this immuneACCESS table in a form limited to in-frame rearrangements. Some clones are lacking; in checked studies, under half of them reflect an unresolved V gene, and why the rest are absent is not known. This sample holds 200,000 to 250,000 clones; 75% to 85% were observed only once. Clones ranked in the top ten supply about 2.5% of the sample. Sequenced: peripheral blood. The receptors come from a woman between 70 and 85 years old with COVID-19, enrolled during active disease.

The genes are TRBV19 and TRBJ2-3; D ambiguous. There are 14 residues in the CDR3. The germline V and J ends were trimmed by 3 bases and 2 bases, with 9 bases remaining between them. Germline V gene sequence: CDR1 LNHDA, CDR2 SQIVND (reference sequence). CDR3 DNA sequence: TGTGCCAGTAGTATGGGCCAGAACACAGATACGCAGTATTTT. Translating gives CASSMGQNTDTQYF.

The rearrangement joins TRBV7-3 to TRBJ2-1; TRBD2 matches at 10 bases. CDR1 is SGHTA and CDR2 is FQGTGA in the germline V gene. V dropped 2 bases and J dropped 9; count of bases not matched to a gene: 7. The CDR3 contains 15 residues. CDR3 sequence reads: CASSLGLAGEAEQFF. The CDR3, as DNA: TGTGCCAGCAGCTTAGGGCTAGCGGGGGAAGCTGAGCAGTTCTTC.

This chain connects TRBV18 to TRBJ1-1, with D uncertain. Germline V gene data show CDR1 as KGHSH and CDR2 as LQKENI. The V gene lost 4 bases and the J gene lost 6 bases, with 12 bases spanning the gap. This CDR3 comprises 13 residues. Here the CDR3 reads CASSLFLESEAFF. CDR3 DNA: TGTGCCAGCTCACTCTTTTTGGAGTCTGAAGCTTTCTTT.

This sequence joins TRBV28 and TRBJ1-2, with unresolved D. The germline V and J ends were trimmed by 3 bases and 2 bases, with 7 bases remaining between them. The CDR3 spans 13 residues. The germline V gene encodes CDR1 MDHEN and CDR2 SYDVKM. Here the CDR3 reads CASSFGQNYGYTF. The CDR3 DNA reads TGTGCCAGCAGTTTTGGTCAGAACTATGGCTACACCTTC.

The sample holds a few counts of this clone. This sequence joins TRBV4-3 and TRBJ1-5, with unresolved D. Germline lookup yields CDR1 LGHNA and CDR2 YSLEER. V lost 0 bases and J lost 9, with 18 bases in between. The CDR3 has 16 amino acids. CDR3 in amino acids: CASSQDVGSGSLPQHF. The DNA of the CDR3 is TGCGCCAGCAGCCAAGATGTCGGGTCGGGGAGTTTGCCCCAGCATTTT.

The V and J genes are TRBV6-5 and TRBJ1-6; 8 nucleotides match TRBD1. The junction had 5 bases not matched to a gene; V was cut back by 0 bases and J by 7 bases. The CDR3 runs to 16 residues. The germline V gene has CDR1 MNHEY and CDR2 SVGAGI. CDR3 in DNA: TGTGCCAGCAGTTACTCGATTGGACAGGGCAATTCACCCCTCCACTTT. Its translation is CASSYSIGQGNSPLHF.

The chain employs TRBV6-4 and TRBJ1-5; D is perhaps TRBD1 (5 bases). The CDR3 length is 16 residues. Germline CDR1 is MRHNA and CDR2 is SNTAGT. V lost 6 bases to trimming and J lost 5 bases, with 20 bases between them. The CDR3 is CASRTTCRVRYQPQHF. For the CDR3, the DNA is TGTGCCAGCAGAACCACGTGCAGGGTCAGGTATCAGCCCCAGCATTTT.

V and J are TRBV18 and TRBJ1-6; D gene unclear. CDR1 KGHSH and CDR2 LQKENI come from the germline V gene. The ends were cut back, 3 bases at V and 7 bases at J, with 16 bases in the middle. CDR3 length: 16 amino acids. As DNA, the CDR3 is TGTGCCAGCTCACCTTCTATCAAGGTGGAGAATTCACCCCTCCACTTT. Amino acid sequence: CASSPSIKVENSPLHF.

The V gene is TRBV7-2, the J gene TRBJ1-3, with D hard to call. Germline V gene lookup returns CDR1 SGHTA and CDR2 FQGNSA. Trimming took 8 bases from V and 3 from J, leaving 14 bases between them. The CDR3 is 14 residues long. The CDR3 loop reads CASDFGLLGNTIYF. The CDR3 nucleotides are TGTGCCAGCGATTTTGGGCTACTTGGAAACACCATATATTTT.

V usage is TRBV5-1 and J usage is TRBJ2-7; D might be TRBD1 (6 bases). The CDR3 is 15 residues long. Germline loops: CDR1 SGHRS, CDR2 YFSETQ. The ends were cut back, 4 bases at V and 1 base at J, with 15 bases in the middle. The CDR3 DNA reads TGCGCCAGCAGCCCAGAGACAGGCAGGTCCTACGAGCAGTACTTC. It yields the protein CASSPETGRSYEQYF.

The chain has TRBV29-1 and TRBJ2-1, with D unclear. The V end was cut by 4 bases, the J end by 0 bases, with 7 bases between. Germline V gives CDR1 SQVTM, CDR2 ANQGSEA. The CDR3 is made up of 13 amino acids. CDR3: CSVVAVSYNEQFF. The CDR3, as DNA: TGCAGCGTTGTTGCGGTCTCCTACAATGAGCAGTTCTTC.

This chain's CDR3 is CASTSGYQETQYF. CDR3 coding DNA: TGTGCCAGTACCTCGGGGTACCAAGAGACCCAGTACTTC. This sequence joins TRBV19 and TRBJ2-5; weak D call: TRBD2 (5 bases). Trimming stripped 7 bases from V and 0 bases from J, with 9 bases between. From germline, CDR1 is LNHDA and CDR2 SQIVND (reference sequence). There are 13 residues in the CDR3. The full variable domain, with the rest looked up from reference TRBV19 and TRBJ2-5, is DGGITQSPKYLFRKEGQNVTLSCEQNLNHDAMYWYRQDPGQGLRLIYYSQIVNDFQKGDIAEGYSVSREKKESFPLTVTSAQKNPTAFYLCASTSGYQETQYFGPGTRLLVL.

The chain joins TRBV18 to TRBJ1-1, with D perhaps matching TRBD1 (5 bases). This CDR3 is 14 amino acids long. The ends were cut back, 5 bases at V and 1 base at J, with 11 bases in the middle. Germline-derived CDR1 and CDR2 are KGHSH and LQKENI. The CDR3 is CASSIRGENTEAFF. The DNA of the CDR3 is TGTGCCAGCTCAATTAGGGGCGAGAACACTGAAGCTTTCTTT.

The genes are TRBV7-2 and TRBJ2-3; possibly TRBD2 for D (7 bases). Germline CDR1 SGHTA, CDR2 FQGNSA. CDR3 size: 15 residues. Trimming removed 8 bases at V and 2 bases at J, with 17 bases between. The CDR3 protein is CASLGGEGNTDTQYF. CDR3 DNA: TGTGCCAGCTTAGGGGGGGAGGGGAACACAGATACGCAGTATTTT. Full variable domain (rest looked up from reference TRBV7-2 and TRBJ2-3): GAGVSQSPSNKVTEKGKDVELRCDPISGHTALYWYRQSLGQGLEFLIYFQGNSAPDKSGLPSDRFSAERTGGSVSTLTIQRTQQEDSAVYLCASLGGEGNTDTQYFGPGTRLTVL.

The chain joins TRBV5-3 to TRBJ2-1, with a weak D call TRBD1 (6 bases). TRBV5-3 is noted as an ORF with a role that remains uncertain. Trimming left V 6 bases short and J 0 bases short, with 10 bases between. The CDR3 spans 14 residues. The CDR3 region is CARTRTVSYNEQFF. CDR3 DNA: TGTGCCAGAACCAGGACAGTCTCCTACAATGAGCAGTTCTTC.

This chain joins TRBV7-2 and TRBJ2-5; TRBD2 matches 8 bases. Germline V gene data show CDR1 as SGHTA and CDR2 as FQGNSA. The CDR3 has 16 residues. J gave up 6 bases and V 5 bases, and 14 bases lay outside the gene matches. CDR3: CASSVGTRIGRKTQYF. DNA for the CDR3: TGTGCCAGCAGCGTCGGGACTAGGATTGGAAGGAAGACCCAGTACTTC.

The chain employs TRBV11-2 and TRBJ2-1, with D possibly being TRBD1 (6 bases). The CDR3 is made up of 14 amino acids. Germline CDR1 and CDR2: SGHAT and FQNNGV. V was clipped by 10 bases and J by 2 bases, with 15 bases between them. The CDR3 DNA sequence: TGTGCCACTCAGGGGTGGGGTGCCTACAATGAGCAGTTCTTC. It specifies CATQGWGAYNEQFF.

This clone has only a few counts. This chain joins TRBV30 and TRBJ1-6; D is uncertain. The V gene lost 1 base and the J gene lost 8 bases, with 9 bases spanning the gap. The CDR3 is made up of 13 amino acids. Germline V gene sequence: CDR1 GTSNPN, CDR2 SVGIG (reference sequence). This chain's CDR3 is CAWSGRPYSPLHF. The CDR3 nucleotides are TGTGCCTGGAGTGGCAGGCCGTATTCACCCCTCCACTTT.

The chain is built from TRBV18 and TRBJ2-5; D might be TRBD1 (5 bases). This CDR3 spans 15 amino acids. CDR1 KGHSH and CDR2 LQKENI come from the germline V gene. Trimming removed 3 bases from V and 1 base from J, with 12 bases in between. DNA for the CDR3: TGTGCCAGCTCACCGGTACGGACACCCCAAGAGACCCAGTACTTC. Translation gives CASSPVRTPQETQYF.

The V gene is TRBV7-9, the J gene TRBJ1-4, with 10 bases matching TRBD1. Germline lookup yields CDR1 SEHNR and CDR2 FQNEAQ (reference sequence). The length of the CDR3 is 15 residues. J gave up 7 bases and V 5 bases, and 7 bases lay outside the gene matches. The CDR3: CASSQDRGSFEKLFF. In nucleotides, the CDR3 is TGTGCCAGCAGCCAGGACAGGGGGTCGTTTGAAAAACTGTTTTTT.

This chain uses TRBV29-1 with TRBJ1-1, with D possibly TRBD1 on 5 matching bases. CDR3 length: 14 residues. Trimming pared 3 bases from V and 4 bases from J, leaving 15 bases between. Germline CDR1 reads SQVTM; CDR2 reads ANQGSEA. CDR3 loop: CSVEVGAWVTEAFF. CDR3 nucleotide sequence: TGCAGCGTTGAGGTAGGGGCTTGGGTCACTGAAGCTTTCTTT. Full variable domain (outside the CDR3, taken from reference TRBV29-1 and TRBJ1-1): SAVISQKPSRDICQRGTSLTIQCQVDSQVTMMFWYRQQPGQSLTLIATANQGSEATYESGFVIDKFPISRPNLTFSTLTVSNMSPEDSSIYLCSVEVGAWVTEAFFGQGTRLTVV.

A word on this clone: A junction end diverges from the germline sequence, so it may reflect a read error. The gene calls are TRBV19 and TRBJ2-3; D possibly corresponds to TRBD1 (6 bases). This CDR3 has 14 amino acids. In germline, CDR1 is LNHDA, CDR2 SQIVND (reference sequence). The CDR3 region is CASRIDRNTDTQYF. In nucleotides, the CDR3 is TGTGCCAGTAGGATAGACAGGAACACAGATACGCAGTATTTT.

The chain uses TRBV9 and TRBJ2-3, with 7 positions matching TRBD2. CDR1 and CDR2 from the germline V gene are SGDLS and YYNGEE. The trim removed 0 bases at V and 2 bases at J, leaving 3 bases unmatched. CDR3 length: 15 residues. CDR3 nucleotide sequence: TGTGCCAGCAGCGTAGGAGGGACTATCACAGATACGCAGTATTTT. Protein product: CASSVGGTITDTQYF.